This entry concerns a single T cell receptor beta chain. The table lists this clone with a few counts. Its antigen remains undetermined. Nothing much larger sits one base from this clone, and base qualities are not available. This sample was included in a study of blood T cell repertoires in COVID-19 (dated by TCRdb to the early 2020s). For the study in its entirety: Collaborator samples came from the United States, Italy and Spain and covered acute and convalescent phases of COVID-19. The prospective study material was composed of cDNA or gDNA derived from T cells, B-cell-depleted T cells, or PBMCs. Subjects who had been exposed to COVID-19, were actively infected with it, or had recovered from it provided the deeply sampled blood TCRbeta repertoires that made up the dataset. The repertoires were released in a freely available public database intended as a resource for research on the immune response to SARS-CoV-2. Samples came from the ongoing ImmuneRACE study (first 160 participants) plus 1,254 subjects from 6 global collaborators. Sample metadata almost always included a de-identified subject ID, COVID-19 status, age in years and sex. Where HLA class I and class II types were available, the types were taken from metadata supplied by the sample provider, not from assay-based typing.

Whole blood was collected in K2EDTA tubes by collaborating institutions according to the institutions' own protocols. For TCRbeta analysis, collaborator samples were shipped as frozen whole blood, as isolated PBMCs, or as DNA extracted from either sample type. The immunoSEQ Assay, a bias-controlled multiplex PCR, was used to amplify TCRbeta CDR3 regions from genomic DNA. The authors' analysis ran thus. The number of nucleated cells in each sample was estimated from the amplification of reference gene primers within the assay. To quantify the absolute abundance of each unique TCRbeta CDR3 rearrangement, sequence reads were collapsed and filtered. For each sample, productive Simpson clonality was calculated as the square root of Simpson's diversity index across productive rearrangements. This is the immuneACCESS table as TCRdb keeps it, with only in-frame sequences that have V and J called. A part of the clones is gone; compared with another copy, unresolved V genes explain less than half, and the rest is unexplained. Clone size and V and J calls were adopted from that table, with D and trimming inferred from the DNA. Recorded for this sample are over 25,000 clones; about 85% of them occurred a single time. The biggest ten clones account for roughly a quarter of the sample.

On the study overall, not on this receptor specifically: The amount of clinical and demographic metadata varied by source and participant and was provided uncurated.

Trimming accounts for 5 bases at V and 0 bases at J, while the number of junction bases matched to no gene is 4. From a lookup of the germline V gene (reference sequence), CDR1 and CDR2 are MNHEY and SMNVEV. The CDR3 spans 15 residues, from the cysteine through the phenylalanine. Only CDR3 DNA remains: 45 bases, in frame from the first base. Sample: peripheral blood. The chain was built from TRBV27 and TRBJ1-5, with 7 bases in between that match TRBD1. The sequence derives from a human donor in a cohort sampled during active COVID-19. The sequence in DNA is TGTGCCAGCAGTGGAGGGGGCTATAGCAATCAGCCCCAGCATTTT. It translates as CASSGGGYSNQPQHF.